This T cell receptor (beta chain) was profiled in a study of human T cells and chemical hapten exposure. About the study: Donors were sensitized with 2% DPC on the upper inner arm.

This sample's time point: pre-sensitization, week 0. Stated treatment: therapeutic diphenylcyclopropenone sensitization with weekly scalp DPC. Germline CDR1 and CDR2: DFQATT and SNEGSKA (reference sequence). Germline trimming cut 6 bases from V and 1 base from J; bases unmatched to any gene: 7. The length of the CDR3 is 15 residues. Each CDR3 protein is one row after TCRdb ran MiXCR on the RACE reads. The sample includes 240,000 or so distinct CDR3 sequences, approximately 8.4% of them seen just once. For this clonotype: The antigen remains unidentified.

Notes on the study in general: Relative to controls, expanded TCRs formed significantly more large CDR3 similarity clusters. The number of TCRs above 1 in 1000 frequency did not change after DPC sensitization.

This TCR derives from a woman aged 40 to 50 with alopecia areata. Some clones in this sample may be carry-over from other donors' samples. This rearrangement joins TRBV20-1 to TRBJ2-1, with 9 bases fitting TRBD2. Sequencing used whole blood, obtained in connection with sensitization to the hapten diphenylcyclopropenone (DPC). In DNA, the CDR3 is TGCAGTGCCCTCCGGCTAGCGGGATCCTACAATGAGCAGTTCTTC. This translates into CSALRLAGSYNEQFF.